This T cell receptor beta chain was captured in a study of cytomegalovirus exposure and HLA in healthy donors. This clone was seen a handful of times. There are 15 residues in the CDR3. Germline V gene sequence: CDR1 GTSNPN, CDR2 SVGIG (reference sequence). The V gene end was trimmed by 3 bases and the J gene end by 3 bases; junction bases not matched to a gene: 8. A multiplex PCR was run with 60 Vbeta primers and 13 Jbeta primers. Libraries were prepared by immunoSEQ multiplex PCR; TCRdb keeps only in-frame clonotypes and omits some of them. The sample lists 180,000 or so clones; roughly 10% were seen once.

The origin of this receptor is a woman aged 25 to 39 in good health and CMV-seropositive. The chain couples TRBV30 to TRBJ2-4, with TRBD1 identical over 7 bases. Sequencing was performed on PBMCs. The CDR3 DNA is TGTGCCTGGAGAGCCCGACAGGGCCTCAAAAACATTCAGTACTTC. This encodes CAWRARQGLKNIQYF.